This T cell receptor beta chain emerged from a study of shared clonotypes between healthy human individuals. Overall study findings and caveats: A limitation of the genetic and exposure-history diversity represented arose from few donors.

Original data processing: ImmunoSEQ only sent back junction sequences with no quality scores, so filtering was done differently. The assay was immunoSEQ multiplex PCR, and TCRdb's table has in-frame clones only and misses some. V and J calls and clone size follow that table, whereas D and trimming were derived from the DNA. The sample holds about 470,000 clones, around 79% seen once. Concerning this clone: No antigen is known for it.

The J segment lost 6 bases and the V segment lost 4 bases, leaving 7 bases of the junction unmatched. Germline V gene lookup returns CDR1 SGHKS and CDR2 YYEKEE (reference sequence). The CDR3 length is 14 residues. J is TRBJ2-3 and V is TRBV5-5, with 8 nucleotides matching TRBD1. Source material: PBMCs. The clonotype was recovered from a woman in her thirties or forties in good health. Some clones in this sample may be carry-over from other donors' samples. CDR3 sequence: CASSLDQGADTQYF. The CDR3, as DNA: TGTGCCAGCAGCCTGGACCAGGGGGCGGATACGCAGTATTTT.